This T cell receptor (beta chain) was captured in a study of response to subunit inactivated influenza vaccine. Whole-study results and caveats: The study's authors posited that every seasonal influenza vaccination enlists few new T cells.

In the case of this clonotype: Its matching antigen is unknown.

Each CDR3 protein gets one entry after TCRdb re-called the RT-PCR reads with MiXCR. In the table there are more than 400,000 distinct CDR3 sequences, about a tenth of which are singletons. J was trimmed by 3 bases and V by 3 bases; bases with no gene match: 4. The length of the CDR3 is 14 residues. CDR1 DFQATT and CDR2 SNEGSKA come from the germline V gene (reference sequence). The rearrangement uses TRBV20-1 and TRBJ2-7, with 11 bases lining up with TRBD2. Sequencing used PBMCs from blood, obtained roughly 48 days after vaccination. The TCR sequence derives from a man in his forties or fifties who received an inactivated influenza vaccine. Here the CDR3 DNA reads TGCAGTGCTAGGGGACTAGCGGACCACTACGAGCAGTACTTC. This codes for CSARGLADHYEQYF.